Listed below are T cell receptor beta chains from one sample, sequenced in a study of blood T cell repertoires in COVID-19. Clones were read by immunoSEQ multiplex PCR, and TCRdb kept only the in-frame ones, dropping some. The table shows some 200,000 clones, with roughly 76% occurring only once. The sequencing sample was made of peripheral blood. The receptors were sampled from a woman aged 40 to 50 with COVID-19, enrolled during active disease. Each CDR3 is given with its conserved first and last residue. A D gene is named only where the DNA matches it firmly. Some rows mark clone size as missing; the rest say once, few, many or name a class of expanded clone.

TRBJ1-1 TRBV7-6 few . CASSFLLQGGTEAFF TGTGCCAGCAGCTTTCTTCTACAGGGAGGGACTGAAGCTTTCTTT
TRBJ2-7 TRBV25-1 . TRBD2 CASRPAGDHYEQYF TGTGCCAGCAGACCAGCGGGAGACCACTACGAGCAGTACTTC
TRBJ1-6 TRBV7-8 . TRBD1 CASSLTRGENSPLHF TGTGCCAGCAGCTTAACCAGGGGGGAAAATTCACCCCTCCACTTT
TRBJ1-1 TRBV6-4 . . CASSRGLNTEAFF TGTGCCAGCAGTCGAGGATTGAACACTGAAGCTTTCTTT
TRBJ2-7 TRBV18 many . CASSPPVASAGYEQYF TGTGCCAGCTCACCACCGGTGGCCTCGGCGGGATACGAGCAGTACTTC
TRBJ1-2 TRBV3-1/TRBV3-2 . . CASSQGGYGYTF TGTGCCAGCAGCCAAGGAGGCTATGGCTACACCTTC
TRBJ1-4 TRBV5-1 once TRBD1 CASSFGTGWEKLFF TGCGCCAGCAGCTTTGGGACAGGATGGGAAAAACTGTTTTTT
TRBJ1-1 TRBV5-1 . . CASSLEAVSNTEAFF TGCGCCAGCAGCTTGGAGGCGGTTTCGAACACTGAAGCTTTCTTT
TRBJ1-2 TRBV6-5 once . CASKNYVTYGYTF TGTGCCAGCAAGAACTACGTAACTTATGGCTACACCTTC
TRBJ1-3 TRBV6-5 few . CASGAPSGNTIYF TGTGCCAGTGGAGCCCCCTCTGGAAACACCATATATTTT
TRBJ2-2 TRBV28 . . CASSNPGGRGGELFF TGTGCCAGCAGCAACCCCGGTGGTAGGGGAGGGGAGCTGTTTTTT
TRBJ2-1 TRBV6-5 once . CASSSKLAGSYNEQFF TGTGCCAGCAGTTCGAAACTAGCTGGCTCCTACAATGAGCAGTTCTTC
TRBJ1-2 TRBV15 . . CATSRDPPSRGGYTF TGTGCCACCAGCAGAGATCCCCCATCCCGAGGAGGCTACACCTTC
TRBJ1-5 TRBV3-1/TRBV3-2 . . CASSQGWDAGRPQHF TGTGCCAGCAGCCAGGGCTGGGACGCCGGGAGGCCCCAGCATTTT
TRBJ2-3 TRBV19 . TRBD1 CASSQQQGRSTDTQYF TGTGCCAGTTCTCAACAACAGGGGAGATCCACAGATACGCAGTATTTT
TRBJ1-1 TRBV30 once . CAWSVNTEAFF TGTGCCTGGTCAGTGAACACTGAAGCTTTCTTT
TRBJ1-1 TRBV19 . . CASSTLPQKNTEAFF TGTGCCAGTAGTACGTTACCTCAGAAGAACACTGAAGCTTTCTTT
TRBJ2-2 TRBV7-2 . . CASSRDTGELFF TGTGCCAGCAGCCGGGACACCGGGGAGCTGTTTTTT
TRBJ1-1 TRBV19 . . CASSAGRRTEAFF TGTGCCAGTAGTGCAGGGCGGAGAACTGAAGCTTTCTTT
TRBJ2-3 TRBV12-3/TRBV12-4 . . CASSLGGDTQYF TGTGCCAGCAGTTTAGGAGGAGATACGCAGTATTTT
TRBJ2-3 TRBV13 . . CASSFGGGQRDTQYF TGTGCCAGCAGCTTTGGCGGGGGACAAAGAGATACGCAGTATTTT
TRBJ2-3 TRBV7-9 . . CASSLRLGSSTDTQYF TGTGCCAGCAGCTTACGCCTAGGTTCTAGCACAGATACGCAGTATTTT